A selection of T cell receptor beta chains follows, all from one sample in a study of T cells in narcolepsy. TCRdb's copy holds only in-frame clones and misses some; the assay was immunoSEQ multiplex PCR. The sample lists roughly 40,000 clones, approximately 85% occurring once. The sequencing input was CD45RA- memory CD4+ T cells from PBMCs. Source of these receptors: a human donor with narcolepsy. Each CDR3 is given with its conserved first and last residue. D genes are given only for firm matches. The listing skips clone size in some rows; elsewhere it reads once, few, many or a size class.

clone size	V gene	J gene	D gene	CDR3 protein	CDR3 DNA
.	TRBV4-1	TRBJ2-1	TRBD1	CASSQEGQVSYNEQFF	TGCGCCAGCAGCCAAGAAGGACAGGTGAGCTACAATGAGCAGTTCTTC
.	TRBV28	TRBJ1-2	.	CASRPGGSGYTF	TGTGCCAGCAGACCTGGAGGGTCCGGCTACACCTTC
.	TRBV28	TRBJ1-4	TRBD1	CAIRDRGQEKLFF	TGTGCCATCCGGGACAGGGGGCAGGAAAAACTGTTTTTT
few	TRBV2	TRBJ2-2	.	CASMPGVAGELFF	TGTGCCAGCATGCCGGGCGTGGCCGGGGAGCTGTTTTTT
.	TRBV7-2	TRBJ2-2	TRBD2	CASSFRLALNTGELFF	TGTGCCAGCAGCTTCAGACTAGCACTGAACACCGGGGAGCTGTTTTTT
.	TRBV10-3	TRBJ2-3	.	CAILRGSTDTQYF	TGTGCGATACTCCGGGGAAGCACAGATACGCAGTATTTT
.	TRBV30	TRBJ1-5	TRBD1	CAFSQGARAQHF	TGTGCCTTCTCACAGGGGGCGAGGGCCCAGCATTTT
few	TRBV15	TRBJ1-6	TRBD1	CATSRGRGNNSPLHF	TGTGCCACCAGCAGAGGCAGGGGGAATAATTCACCCCTCCACTTT
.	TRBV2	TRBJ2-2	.	CASRALRDTGELFF	TGTGCCAGCAGAGCCCTGCGAGACACCGGGGAGCTGTTTTTT
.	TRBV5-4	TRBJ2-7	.	CASSFGGGYEQYF	TGTGCCAGCAGCTTCGGGGGCGGGTACGAGCAGTACTTC
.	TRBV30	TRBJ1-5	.	CAWSVQGNQPQHF	TGTGCCTGGAGTGTACAGGGAAACCAGCCCCAGCATTTT
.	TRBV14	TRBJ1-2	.	CASSQVGRNYGYTF	TGTGCCAGCAGCCAAGTGGGCAGGAACTATGGCTACACCTTC
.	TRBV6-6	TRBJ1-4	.	CASSQGSSTNEKLFF	TGTGCCAGCAGTCAAGGGTCCTCCACTAATGAAAAACTGTTTTTT
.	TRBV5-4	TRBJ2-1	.	CASSQDKNEQFF	TGTGCCAGCAGCCAGGATAAAAATGAGCAGTTCTTC
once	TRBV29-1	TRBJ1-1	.	CSVEKATNTEAFF	TGCAGCGTTGAAAAGGCAACGAACACTGAAGCTTTCTTT
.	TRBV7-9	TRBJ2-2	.	CASSLPGTGELFF	TGTGCCAGCAGCTTACCGGGGACCGGGGAGCTGTTTTTT
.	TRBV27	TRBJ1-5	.	CASSLSRGTGANQPQHF	TGTGCCAGCAGTTTATCGCGGGGTACGGGAGCAAATCAGCCCCAGCATTTT
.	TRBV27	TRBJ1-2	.	CASSSQIPGTGPYGYTF	TGTGCCAGCAGTTCTCAAATTCCCGGGACGGGCCCTTATGGCTACACCTTC
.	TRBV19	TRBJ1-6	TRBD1	CASSRTQGTGSSPLHF	TGTGCCAGTAGCCGGACGCAGGGGACAGGGTCCTCACCCCTCCACTTT
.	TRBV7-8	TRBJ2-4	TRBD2	CASSTRRGVAKNIQYF	TGTGCCAGCAGCACCAGGCGGGGGGTAGCCAAAAACATTCAGTACTTC
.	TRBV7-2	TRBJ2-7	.	CASSFMSEQYF	TGTGCCAGCAGCTTCATGAGCGAGCAGTACTTC
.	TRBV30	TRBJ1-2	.	CARSVTGKSGYTF	TGTGCCCGGAGTGTAACAGGGAAATCTGGCTACACCTTC
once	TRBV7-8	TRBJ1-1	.	CASRYSLNTEAFF	TGTGCCAGCAGGTACTCTTTGAACACTGAAGCTTTCTTT
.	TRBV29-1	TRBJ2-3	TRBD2	CSSMIRGTSGVPDTQYF	TGCAGCAGTATGATTAGAGGTACTAGCGGGGTTCCAGATACGCAGTATTTT
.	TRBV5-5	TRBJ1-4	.	CASSLIATNEKLFF	TGTGCCAGCAGCTTGATTGCAACTAATGAAAAACTGTTTTTT
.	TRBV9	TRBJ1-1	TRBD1	CASSIGQVKTEAFF	TGTGCCAGCAGCATTGGACAGGTTAAAACTGAAGCTTTCTTT
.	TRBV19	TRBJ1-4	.	CASSSQGGGEKLFF	TGTGCCAGTAGTTCTCAGGGTGGAGGAGAAAAACTGTTTTTT
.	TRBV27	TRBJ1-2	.	CASSSYGLGKVGYTF	TGTGCCAGCAGTTCGTACGGGTTGGGGAAGGTTGGCTACACCTTC
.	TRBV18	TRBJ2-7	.	CASSPQGSTYEQYF	TGTGCCAGCTCACCACAGGGTAGCACCTACGAGCAGTACTTC
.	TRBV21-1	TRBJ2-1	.	CASSKDGLLFF	TGTGCCAGCAGCAAAGATGGGCTTCTGTTCTTC
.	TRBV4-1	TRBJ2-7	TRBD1	CASSHSGTGGYEQYF	TGCGCCAGCAGCCACTCCGGGACAGGGGGCTACGAGCAGTACTTC
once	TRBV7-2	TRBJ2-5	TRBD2	CASSPQVIAGEGETQYF	TGTGCCAGCAGCCCTCAGGTGATAGCGGGGGAGGGAGAGACCCAGTACTTC
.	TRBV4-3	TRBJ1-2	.	CASSRTTDGGYTF	TGCGCCAGCAGCCGAACCACAGACGGTGGCTACACCTTC
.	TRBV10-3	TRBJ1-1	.	CAISGLGGRAEAFF	TGTGCCATCAGTGGTTTGGGGGGGAGAGCTGAAGCTTTCTTT
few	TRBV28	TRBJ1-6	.	CASGDGDSPLHF	TGTGCCAGCGGCGATGGGGATTCACCCCTCCACTTT
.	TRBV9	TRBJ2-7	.	CASSVGPAASYEQYF	TGTGCCAGCAGCGTAGGCCCCGCAGCTTCCTACGAGCAGTACTTC
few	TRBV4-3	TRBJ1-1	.	CASRLGVVTEAFF	TGCGCCAGCAGGCTGGGGGTGGTGACTGAAGCTTTCTTT
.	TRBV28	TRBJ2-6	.	CASSPLMGQGMTGANVLTF	TGTGCCAGCAGCCCCTTAATGGGGCAGGGGATGACTGGGGCCAACGTCCTGACTTTC
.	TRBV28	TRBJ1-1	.	CASSLGTENTEAFF	TGTGCCAGCAGTTTAGGGACGGAGAACACTGAAGCTTTCTTT
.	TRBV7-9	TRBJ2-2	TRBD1	CASSLAGQGKTGELFF	TGTGCCAGCAGCTTAGCGGGACAGGGGAAGACCGGGGAGCTGTTTTTT
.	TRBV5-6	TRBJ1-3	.	CASSTGSHSGNTIYF	TGTGCCAGCAGCACAGGCTCCCACTCTGGAAACACCATATATTTT
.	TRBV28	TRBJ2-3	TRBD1	CASSQPGTGKDTQYF	TGTGCCAGCAGTCAACCCGGGACAGGGAAAGATACGCAGTATTTT
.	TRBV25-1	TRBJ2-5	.	CASSAVGLETRYF	TGTGCCAGCAGCGCCGTCGGTTTGGAGACCCGGTACTTC
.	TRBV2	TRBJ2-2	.	CASSDRTNTGELFF	TGTGCCAGCAGTGACAGAACGAACACCGGGGAGCTGTTTTTT
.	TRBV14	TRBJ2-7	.	CASSHSQGRYEQYF	TGTGCCAGCAGCCACTCACAGGGCAGGTACGAGCAGTACTTC
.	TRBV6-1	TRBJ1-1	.	CASSEGWAYTEAFF	TGTGCCAGCAGTGAAGGGTGGGCCTACACTGAAGCTTTCTTT
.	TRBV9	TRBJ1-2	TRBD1	CASSVEDRIYGYTF	TGTGCCAGCAGCGTAGAGGACAGGATCTATGGCTACACCTTC
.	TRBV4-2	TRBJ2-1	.	CASSQDGPYNEQFF	TGTGCCAGCAGCCAAGATGGGCCCTACAATGAGCAGTTCTTC
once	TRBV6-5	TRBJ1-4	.	CASSPRREKLFF	TGTGCCAGCAGCCCCCGGCGGGAAAAACTGTTTTTT
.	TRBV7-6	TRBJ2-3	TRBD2	CASSLSSGSGNTDTQYF	TGTGCCAGCAGCTTGTCTAGCGGGTCAGGCAACACAGATACGCAGTATTTT
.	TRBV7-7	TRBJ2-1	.	CASSLRALGGYNEQFF	TGTGCTAGCAGCTTAAGGGCTCTCGGAGGTTACAATGAGCAGTTCTTC
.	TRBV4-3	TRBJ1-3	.	CASSQGTLVNTIYF	TGCGCCAGCAGCCAGGGAACTCTGGTAAACACCATATATTTT
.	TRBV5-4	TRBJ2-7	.	CASSQSLPGGSSYEQYF	TGCGCCAGCAGCCAATCACTCCCGGGGGGCTCCTCCTACGAGCAGTACTTC
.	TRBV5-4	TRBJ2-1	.	CASSSLSLPNEQFF	TGTGCCAGCAGCTCGCTAAGCCTACCCAATGAGCAGTTCTTC
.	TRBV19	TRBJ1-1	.	CASSIGAHRERTEAFF	TGTGCCAGTAGCATAGGAGCCCACAGGGAGAGGACTGAAGCTTTCTTT